This T cell receptor beta chain originates from a study of T cell responses to AZD1222 COVID-19 vaccine. This CDR3 has 19 residues. V shed 7 bases and J 0 bases; nucleotides not matched to a gene: 15. Germline V gives CDR1 MDHEN, CDR2 SYDVKM. Assay: immunoSEQ multiplex PCR; the TCRdb copy retains only in-frame clones and omits some. The sample has a few hundred thousand clones, about 92% seen once; the top ten hold less than 0.6%. The origin of this receptor is an adult in good health. Material: peripheral blood, obtained on day 0 of AZD1222 vaccination. The chain is built from TRBV28 and TRBJ1-6; TRBD1 aligns across 7 bases. This CDR3 is CASNRGQDGGYSYNSPLHF. In DNA, the CDR3 is TGTGCCAGCAATAGAGGACAGGATGGGGGCTACTCCTATAATTCACCCCTCCACTTT.